This is a list of T cell receptor beta chains from one sample in a study of CD8 T cells in Susac syndrome. TCRdb recomputed calls from the immunoSEQ multiplex PCR reads with MiXCR, one row per CDR3 protein. The sample has about 180,000 distinct CDR3 sequences, approximately 95% seen once. The sequenced material came from CD8+ T cells from PBMCs. Every receptor here comes from a human donor with multiple sclerosis. Each CDR3 is given with its conserved first and last residue. Not all rows give a size; the values are once, few, many and, for expanded clones, a class.

j_call clone_size v_call cdr3_aa
TRBJ2-7 few TRBV20-1 CSAAPWRELNELGRYEQYF
TRBJ2-7 once TRBV28 CASNRAGRSYEQYF
TRBJ2-7 few TRBV29-1 CSVVTGFSYEQYF
TRBJ2-1 . TRBV7-3 CASSLIAGEGPYNEQFF
TRBJ2-2 . TRBV9 CASTPRTGDITGELFF
TRBJ2-3 . TRBV7-3 CASSLIGTDTQYF
TRBJ1-4 . TRBV15 CATSSDTGGLAKKLFF
TRBJ1-2 . TRBV5-1 CASRLQMWKYGYTF
TRBJ2-7 . TRBV4-1 CASSQARVPNEQYF
TRBJ2-7 once TRBV28 CASSGDLSSYEQYF
TRBJ1-5 . TRBV7-6 CASSSLGGGQPQHF
TRBJ2-7 . TRBV4-1 CASSQGVPAYEQYF
TRBJ2-7 . TRBV3-1 CASSQVGYEQYF
TRBJ1-2 . TRBV30 CAWSVGGRAQGWYGYTF
TRBJ2-1 . TRBV27 CASRGPGNEQFF
TRBJ1-1 . TRBV9 CASSPGQSQIQAFF
TRBJ1-5 . TRBV27 CASKGEGYSNQPQHF
TRBJ2-1 . TRBV12-3/TRBV12-4 CASSSLDIDEQFF
TRBJ2-1 . TRBV2 CASSVGTGENWRSYNEQFF
TRBJ1-1 . TRBV7-9 CASSLGSGGQGSTEAFF
TRBJ2-5 once TRBV3-1 CASSQDGYPGTEQETQYF
TRBJ1-1 . TRBV5-6 CASNVGNTEAFF
TRBJ1-2 . TRBV12-3/TRBV12-4 CASSLLLAGYTF
TRBJ1-2 . TRBV28 CAILSPQGVQGYTF
TRBJ1-1 . TRBV4-1 CASSQEGSAFF
TRBJ1-4 . TRBV5-1 CANVRFVRGLFF
TRBJ2-7 . TRBV29-1 CSVESQTYEQYF
TRBJ2-5 . TRBV4-2 CASSQELRATPETQYF
TRBJ2-7 . TRBV2 CASRTGTPYYEQYF
TRBJ2-5 . TRBV6-5 CASSYIRDAAVQETQYF
TRBJ1-5 . TRBV29-1 CSVGSGNSNQPQHF
TRBJ2-3 . TRBV2 CAVGRGRDTDTQYF
TRBJ2-3 . TRBV6-2/TRBV6-3 CASSSQPFFTQYF
TRBJ2-7 . TRBV19 CASSQGQPGLVHEQYF
TRBJ2-1 . TRBV25-1 CASTRGGNEQFF
TRBJ2-7 . TRBV27 CASSSDRGVYEQYF